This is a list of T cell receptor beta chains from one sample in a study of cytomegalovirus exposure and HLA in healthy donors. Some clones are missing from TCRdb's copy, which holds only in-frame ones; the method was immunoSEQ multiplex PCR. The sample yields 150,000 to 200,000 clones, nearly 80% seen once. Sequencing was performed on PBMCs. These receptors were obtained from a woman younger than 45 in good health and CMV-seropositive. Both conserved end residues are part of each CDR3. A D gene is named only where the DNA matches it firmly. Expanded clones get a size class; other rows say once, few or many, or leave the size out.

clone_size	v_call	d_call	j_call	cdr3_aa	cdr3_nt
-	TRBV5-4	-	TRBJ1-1	CASSLQALRGYVAEAFF	TGTGCCAGCAGCTTGCAGGCCCTCCGAGGGTACGTCGCTGAAGCTTTCTTT
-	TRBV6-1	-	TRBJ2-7	CASSEGAATYEQYF	TGTGCCAGCAGTGAGGGGGCAGCCACCTACGAGCAGTACTTC
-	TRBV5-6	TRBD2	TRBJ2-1	CASSILAGVSNEQFF	TGTGCCAGCAGCATACTAGCGGGAGTTTCCAATGAGCAGTTCTTC
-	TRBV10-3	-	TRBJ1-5	CAISGAGFDQPQHF	TGTGCCATCAGTGGCGCAGGGTTTGATCAGCCCCAGCATTTT
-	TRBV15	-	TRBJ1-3	CATSRGDSGNTIYF	TGTGCCACCAGCAGAGGAGACTCTGGAAACACCATATATTTT
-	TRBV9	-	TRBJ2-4	CASSGADKNIQYF	TGTGCCAGCAGCGGGGCCGACAAAAACATTCAGTACTTC
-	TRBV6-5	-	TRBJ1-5	CASSTSNQPQHF	TGTGCCAGCAGTACATCCAATCAGCCCCAGCATTTT
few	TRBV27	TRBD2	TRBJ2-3	CASSLRGKAGTDTQYF	TGTGCCAGCAGTTTGCGGGGGAAGGCGGGCACAGATACGCAGTATTTT
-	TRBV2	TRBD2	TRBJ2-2	CASSAAGATGELFF	TGTGCCAGCAGTGCGGCGGGAGCAACCGGGGAGCTGTTTTTT
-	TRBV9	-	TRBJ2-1	CASSVVADNFNEQFF	TGTGCCAGCAGCGTAGTCGCGGACAATTTCAATGAGCAGTTCTTC
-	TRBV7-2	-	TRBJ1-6	CASSLRDNSPLHF	TGTGCCAGCAGCCTAAGAGATAATTCACCCCTCCACTTT
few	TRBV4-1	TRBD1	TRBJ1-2	CASSQERDSFYGYTF	TGCGCCAGCAGCCAAGAAAGGGACAGCTTCTATGGCTACACCTTC
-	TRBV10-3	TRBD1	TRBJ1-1	CAISPDRGNTEAFF	TGTGCCATCAGTCCTGACAGGGGGAACACTGAAGCTTTCTTT
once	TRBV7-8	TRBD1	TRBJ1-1	CASSSRGPKANTEAFF	TGTGCCAGCAGCTCCAGGGGGCCTAAGGCGAACACTGAAGCTTTCTTT
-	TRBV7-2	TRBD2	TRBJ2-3	CASSLESGGVDTQYF	TGTGCCAGCAGCTTAGAGAGCGGGGGGGTGGATACGCAGTATTTT
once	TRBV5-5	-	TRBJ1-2	CASSLVTVSGYTF	TGTGCCAGCAGCTTGGTGACAGTCTCTGGCTACACCTTC
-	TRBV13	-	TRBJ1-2	CASSREGYTF	TGTGCCAGCAGCCGTGAGGGCTACACCTTC
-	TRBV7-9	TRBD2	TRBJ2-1	CASSSPTSGSYNEQFF	TGTGCCAGCAGCTCTCCGACTAGCGGCTCCTACAATGAGCAGTTCTTC
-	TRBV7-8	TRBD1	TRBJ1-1	CASSLMTGRTEAFF	TGTGCCAGCAGCTTAATGACAGGGAGAACTGAAGCTTTCTTT
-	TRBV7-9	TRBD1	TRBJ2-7	CASSSLGQGSSYEQYF	TGTGCCAGCAGCTCACTCGGACAGGGATCCTCCTACGAGCAGTACTTC
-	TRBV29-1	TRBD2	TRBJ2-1	CSVVVGRVYNEQFF	TGCAGCGTTGTGGTCGGGAGGGTATACAATGAGCAGTTCTTC
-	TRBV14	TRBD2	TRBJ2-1	CASSQDRHGSGLSYNEQFF	TGTGCCAGCAGCCAAGATCGCCATGGTAGCGGGCTCTCCTACAATGAGCAGTTCTTC
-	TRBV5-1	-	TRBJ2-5	CASSPGSGKWETQYF	TGCGCCAGCAGCCCCGGTTCAGGGAAGTGGGAGACCCAGTACTTC
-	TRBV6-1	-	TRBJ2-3	CPKEGTSTDTQYF	TGTCCCAAAGAGGGGACTAGCACAGATACGCAGTATTTT
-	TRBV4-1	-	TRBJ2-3	CASSQGAGLIDTQYF	TGCGCCAGCAGCCAAGGGGCAGGACTCATTGATACGCAGTATTTT
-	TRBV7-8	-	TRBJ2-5	CASSLYQRETQYF	TGTGCCAGCAGTCTCTACCAGCGGGAGACCCAGTACTTC
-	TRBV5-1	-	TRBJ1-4	CASSSNLATNEKLFF	TGCGCCAGCAGCAGCAATCTAGCAACTAATGAAAAACTGTTTTTT
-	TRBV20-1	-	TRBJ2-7	CSASRGEQYF	TGCAGTGCTAGTCGGGGCGAGCAGTACTTC
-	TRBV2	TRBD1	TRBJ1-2	CASTEDRARGYTF	TGTGCCAGCACCGAGGACAGGGCGAGAGGCTACACCTTC
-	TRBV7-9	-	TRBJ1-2	CASSSDTNYGYTF	TGTGCCAGCAGCTCTGACACGAACTATGGCTACACCTTC
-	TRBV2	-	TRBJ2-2	CASSEALATGELFF	TGTGCCAGCAGTGAAGCGCTGGCCACCGGGGAGCTGTTTTTT
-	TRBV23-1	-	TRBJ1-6	CASQSVEIRGSYNSPLHF	TGCGCCAGCCAGTCGGTGGAAATCCGGGGCTCCTATAATTCACCCCTCCACTTT
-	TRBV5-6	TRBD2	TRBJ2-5	CASSLIAGGETQYF	TGTGCCAGCAGCTTAATAGCGGGGGGGGAGACCCAGTACTTC
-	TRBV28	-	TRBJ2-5	CASSLPGTLTQYF	TGTGCCAGCAGTCTTCCCGGGACTCTGACCCAGTACTTC
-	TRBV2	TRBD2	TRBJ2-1	CASSRTSGSNNNEQFF	TGTGCCAGCAGTAGGACTAGCGGGAGTAATAACAATGAGCAGTTCTTC
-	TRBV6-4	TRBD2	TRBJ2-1	CASTSGDNNEQFF	TGTGCCAGCACAAGCGGGGATAACAATGAGCAGTTCTTC
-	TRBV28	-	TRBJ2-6	CASSLTGFSGANVLTF	TGTGCCAGCAGCCTAACAGGCTTCTCTGGGGCCAACGTCCTGACTTTC
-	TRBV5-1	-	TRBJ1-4	CASSPGQRNEKLFF	TGCGCCAGCAGCCCCGGACAGAGGAATGAAAAACTGTTTTTT
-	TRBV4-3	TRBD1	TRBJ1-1	CASSHRGGTGDTEAFF	TGCGCCAGCAGCCACCGGGGAGGGACAGGGGACACTGAAGCTTTCTTT
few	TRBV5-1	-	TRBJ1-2	CASSENRAWGYTF	TGCGCCAGCAGCGAAAACAGGGCCTGGGGCTACACCTTC
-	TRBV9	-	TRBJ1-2	CASSTNYGYTF	TGTGCCAGCAGTACTAACTATGGCTACACCTTC